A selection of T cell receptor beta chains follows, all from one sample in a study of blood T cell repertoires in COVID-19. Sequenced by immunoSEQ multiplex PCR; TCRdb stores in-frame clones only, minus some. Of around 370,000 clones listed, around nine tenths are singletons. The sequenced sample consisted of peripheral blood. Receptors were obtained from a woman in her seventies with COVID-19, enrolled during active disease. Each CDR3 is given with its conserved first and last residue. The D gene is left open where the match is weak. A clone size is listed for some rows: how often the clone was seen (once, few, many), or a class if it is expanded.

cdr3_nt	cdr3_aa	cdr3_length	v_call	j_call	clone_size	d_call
TGCGCCAGCTTTCCCTCCGGGACTAGTTGGAATGAGCAGTTCTTC	CASFPSGTSWNEQFF	15	TRBV10-2	TRBJ2-1	.	TRBD2
TGTGCCAGCAGGGCACAGGGGAGTGGCGGTGAAAAACTGTTTTTT	CASRAQGSGGEKLFF	15	TRBV28	TRBJ1-4	.	TRBD1
TGTGCCCTCCATGGGGGGTCGAGGAATGAGCAGTTCTTC	CALHGGSRNEQFF	13	TRBV2	TRBJ2-1	.	.
TGCGCCAGCAGCTTGCCCGGACTAGCGGGGGGCCCTCGGGACATTCAGTACTTC	CASSLPGLAGGPRDIQYF	18	TRBV5-1	TRBJ2-4	.	TRBD2
TGTGCCAGCAAAGCACCAGGACAGGTGACCAATCAGCCCCAGCATTTT	CASKAPGQVTNQPQHF	16	TRBV2	TRBJ1-5	.	TRBD1
TGTGCCAGCAAACCGCCAGGTGGCAATCAGCCCCAGCATTTT	CASKPPGGNQPQHF	14	TRBV28	TRBJ1-5	once	.
TGTGCCAGCAGTTACTCGATGAGCTCCTCCTACGAGCAGTACTTC	CASSYSMSSSYEQYF	15	TRBV6-6	TRBJ2-7	once	.
TGTGCCAGCAGTTTGGGTCGGGACAGGGCGCTCTCCCACACCTTC	CASSLGRDRALSHTF	15	TRBV28	TRBJ1-2	.	TRBD1
TGTGCCAGCAGCTCGGGACTAGCGCAGGTGGGAGAGACCCAGTACTTC	CASSSGLAQVGETQYF	16	TRBV5-4	TRBJ2-5	once	TRBD2
TGTGCCAGCAGTGATGCGACAGCTTACGAGCAGTACTTC	CASSDATAYEQYF	13	TRBV2	TRBJ2-7	.	.
TGTGCCAGCAGCAAACCGGTTACAGGCAGCAATCAGCCCCAGCATTTT	CASSKPVTGSNQPQHF	16	TRBV21-1	TRBJ1-5	.	.
TGTGCCAGCAGTTCTACAGGGGCCTCCAACCACAATGGCTACACCTTC	CASSSTGASNHNGYTF	16	TRBV27	TRBJ1-2	once	TRBD1
TGTGCCAGCTCACCAACGAGTGAGACCCAGTACTTC	CASSPTSETQYF	12	TRBV18	TRBJ2-5	few	.
TGTGCCAGCAGCATAAGCACAGATACGCAGTATTTT	CASSISTDTQYF	12	TRBV7-9	TRBJ2-3	.	.
TGCGCCAGCAGCCCCGACCAAGAGACCCAGTACTTC	CASSPDQETQYF	12	TRBV5-1	TRBJ2-5	.	.
TGTGCCAGCAGCCAAGTTCTGTTCAGCGCTGAAGCTTTCTTT	CASSQVLFSAEAFF	14	TRBV4-2	TRBJ1-1	once	.
TGTGCCAGCAGCCGAGGGGATACGCAGTATTTT	CASSRGDTQYF	11	TRBV9	TRBJ2-3	.	.
TGTGCCAGTTCCCCGGAGGCCCCCTATGGCTACACCTTC	CASSPEAPYGYTF	13	TRBV19	TRBJ1-2	.	.
TGTGCCACCAGTGATCCTCTAACGGGGGGGCCGAATGAGCAGTTCTTC	CATSDPLTGGPNEQFF	16	TRBV24-1	TRBJ2-1	.	TRBD2
TGTGCCACCAGTGATCCGCAGTGGGGGCTCACAGATACGCAGTATTTT	CATSDPQWGLTDTQYF	16	TRBV24-1	TRBJ2-3	.	.
TGCGCCAGCAGCCAAGCCGGGATAGCTGGAAACACCATATATTTT	CASSQAGIAGNTIYF	15	TRBV4-1	TRBJ1-3	.	.
TGTGCCAGCAGCCCCGGGACGACAGGCACTGAAGCTTTCTTT	CASSPGTTGTEAFF	14	TRBV28	TRBJ1-1	.	.
TGCAGCGACCGCGGGGGCACAGATACGCAGTATTTT	CSDRGGTDTQYF	12	TRBV29-1	TRBJ2-3	.	.
TGTGCCACCAGTCCGTCTGGGGGGGGACTAGCGGGGGCAGAGACCCAGTACTTC	CATSPSGGGLAGAETQYF	18	TRBV24-1	TRBJ2-5	.	TRBD2
TGCGCCAGCAGCCAACTGACAGGGGGAAGCTATGGCTACACCTTC	CASSQLTGGSYGYTF	15	TRBV4-1	TRBJ1-2	few	TRBD1
TGTGCCAGCAGTTTATCTGTCCTAGCGGCTACAGTTCGACCCTACAATGAGCAGTTCTTC	CASSLSVLAATVRPYNEQFF	20	TRBV27	TRBJ2-1	once	TRBD2
TGTGCCAGCAGTTACGAGGTGGCGGGCACTGAAGCTTTCTTT	CASSYEVAGTEAFF	14	TRBV6-2/TRBV6-3	TRBJ1-1	.	.
TGTGCCAGCAGCCGGGACAGGGGCTACGAGCAGTACTTC	CASSRDRGYEQYF	13	TRBV6-6	TRBJ2-7	.	TRBD1
TGTGCCAGCGGGGGGACAGGGGCTGAAAAACTGTTTTTT	CASGGTGAEKLFF	13	TRBV6-5	TRBJ1-4	.	TRBD1
TGTGCCAGCAGCCCGTCAGAAGGGTGGGGCCTTATAGAGACCCAGTACTTC	CASSPSEGWGLIETQYF	17	TRBV9	TRBJ2-5	once	.
TGTGCTAGTGGTTTGTCCCGGACAGGAGGCTACACCTTC	CASGLSRTGGYTF	13	TRBV12-5	TRBJ1-2	.	TRBD1
TGCAGCGTTGAAGATCAAAGCGGGACAGGCGGCGGGGAGCTGTTTTTT	CSVEDQSGTGGGELFF	16	TRBV29-1	TRBJ2-2	.	.
TGCGCCAGCAGCCAAGGAATTCTCGGAGGGCAGAACTATGGCTACACCTTC	CASSQGILGGQNYGYTF	17	TRBV4-3	TRBJ1-2	.	.
TGTGCCATTTGGGCGACGAACACCGGGGAGCTGTTTTTT	CAIWATNTGELFF	13	TRBV12-3/TRBV12-4	TRBJ2-2	once	.
TGTGCCAGTAGTATACCCGGGGTGTATGGCTACACCTTC	CASSIPGVYGYTF	13	TRBV19	TRBJ1-2	.	.
TGTGCCAGCAGCTCACCCCTTCTGACAGTAAGCAATCAGCCCCAGCATTTT	CASSSPLLTVSNQPQHF	17	TRBV21-1	TRBJ1-5	.	.
TGCGCCAGCAGCGGGGGACAGGGAAGGCCCCCCTACGAGCAGTACTTC	CASSGGQGRPPYEQYF	16	TRBV5-1	TRBJ2-7	.	TRBD1
TGTGCCAGCAGTTCCTCCGGGACAGGGAATCAGCCCCAGCATTTT	CASSSSGTGNQPQHF	15	TRBV6-5	TRBJ1-5	.	TRBD1
TGTGCCAGCAGCTCCGGCGGGGGGAACACTGAAGCTTTCTTT	CASSSGGGNTEAFF	14	TRBV7-9	TRBJ1-1	.	.
TGTGCCAGCAGTTTAGGGGAGGCTAATGAAAAACTGTTTTTT	CASSLGEANEKLFF	14	TRBV7-9	TRBJ1-4	once	.
TGTGCCAGTAGGGACAGGGTTAATGAAAAACTGTTTTTT	CASRDRVNEKLFF	13	TRBV19	TRBJ1-4	.	TRBD1
TGTGCCACCAGTGACTCAGACAGGGGCTCCTACAATGAGCAGTTCTTC	CATSDSDRGSYNEQFF	16	TRBV24-1	TRBJ2-1	.	TRBD1
TGTGCCAGCAGCTTGGTGAACAGGGATAACACTGAAGCTTTCTTT	CASSLVNRDNTEAFF	15	TRBV5-6	TRBJ1-1	.	.
TGCGCCAGCAGCTTCGGGAAGGAAGCTTTCTTT	CASSFGKEAFF	11	TRBV5-1	TRBJ1-1	.	.
TGTGCCAGCAGCTTGATCCAGGGGGAGGTTAGGGACACTGAAGCTTTCTTT	CASSLIQGEVRDTEAFF	17	TRBV5-6	TRBJ1-1	.	TRBD1
TGTGCCATCCGCCCCCAGCCGGGACTAGAGGGCCCCGACTCCTACAATGAGCAGTTCTTC	CAIRPQPGLEGPDSYNEQFF	20	TRBV10-3	TRBJ2-1	.	TRBD2
TGTGCCAGTAGTCGGGACTCGTGGGAGACCCAGTACTTC	CASSRDSWETQYF	13	TRBV19	TRBJ2-5	.	.